This T cell receptor beta chain was found in a study of T cells expressing NK-cell markers. Study overall: It was sorted CD3+CD56+NKG2C+, CD3+CD56+NKG2C- and CD3+CD56-NKG2C+ T cells that supplied the TCR beta repertoires.

For this clonotype: Its antigen is unidentified.

TCRdb re-analyzed the 5' RACE reads; it lists each CDR3 protein once, without DNA. Its listing shows roughly 380,000 distinct CDR3 sequences. The CDR3 has 16 residues. CDR1 and CDR2 from the germline V gene are LGHDT and YNNKEL (reference sequence). Findings and limits, study-wide: Roughly six donors showed dominant NKG2C+ clonotypes comprising about 1.0-7.5% of their CD8+ T cells. There were four donors in whom these clonotypes also led the CD3+CD56-NKG2C+ fraction.

The chain combines TRBV3-1 with TRBJ2-3; the TCRdb D gene call, TRBD2, has no DNA to confirm it. The sample consisted of blood T cells: a sorted CD56 or NKG2C T cell subset, CD4+ or CD8+ T cells, or bulk PBMC T cells (not recorded which). This sequence originates from a man aged 18 to 69 in good health. The CDR3 sequence is CASSQVGGRWTDTQYF.